These T cell receptor beta chains were read from a single sample in a study of blood T cell repertoires in COVID-19. TCRdb's table, derived via immunoSEQ multiplex PCR, lists solely in-frame clones and lacks some. The sample has some 99,000 clones; 85% to 90% are singletons. The sample comprised peripheral blood. The receptors shown here come from a human donor in a cohort sampled during active COVID-19. Each CDR3 is given with its conserved first and last residue. Fields, in order: V gene, CDR3 protein.

V gene: TRBV27; CDR3 protein: CASSLIPPGQGDLMRGGNQPQHF
V gene: TRBV7-2; CDR3 protein: CASIPGTGFAEAFF
V gene: TRBV24-1; CDR3 protein: CATSDFPGNEQFF
V gene: TRBV5-5; CDR3 protein: CASSQTGSGNHSPLHF
V gene: TRBV19; CDR3 protein: CASSIDMPGFGLIAKNIQYF
V gene: TRBV5-1; CDR3 protein: CASRSQGSHTEAFF
V gene: TRBV3-1/TRBV3-2; CDR3 protein: CASSQDPRGNTEAFF
V gene: TRBV3-1/TRBV3-2; CDR3 protein: CASSLGQGGEQYF
V gene: TRBV5-5; CDR3 protein: CASSLMYREMANYGYTF
V gene: TRBV29-1; CDR3 protein: CSGRGAKNIQYF